This TCR beta chain was recovered during a study of cytomegalovirus exposure and HLA in healthy donors. Study-wide background: In a previous analysis, approximately 110 million unique TCR beta sequences were found from roughly 180 million T cells. Unique TCRs from HLA-typed donors, about 85 million of them, were held in an early data release.

Germline-derived CDR1 and CDR2 are SGHTA and FQGNSA. Trimming shortened V by 1 base and J by 7 bases, and 13 bases separated the two germline ends. This CDR3 has 14 amino acids. The primer mix had 60 Vbeta and 13 Jbeta primers. This table comes from immunoSEQ multiplex PCR, and its TCRdb copy is limited to in-frame clones, with some not included. Of more than 100,000 clones in the sample, 65% to 85% were seen once. Sequenced: PBMCs. The source is a man aged 45-65 years in good health and CMV-seronegative. The rearrangement joins TRBV7-2 to TRBJ1-2; D remains unclear. The CDR3 nucleotides are TGTGCCAGCAGCTTAGTTATTAGTTCGTCTGGCTACACCTTC. Translated: CASSLVISSSGYTF.